This record concerns one TCR beta chain sequence. This sample stems from a study of shared clonotypes between healthy human individuals. The naive CD8 population came from CD45RO-negative cells selected for CCR7, without terminally differentiated effector memory CD45RA+ cells. Trimming took 2 bases from V and 5 from J, leaving 10 bases between them. The CDR3 contains 13 residues. Germline lookup yields CDR1 SNHLY and CDR2 FYNNEI. Using immunoSEQ multiplex PCR, the repertoire was profiled, and TCRdb retains in-frame clones only, with some absent. The repertoire holds around 640,000 clones, about 96% seen once, with more than 0.085% in the top ten.

Sequencing was performed on naive CD8+ T cells sorted from blood. The V gene is TRBV2, the J gene TRBJ2-7; D remains unclear. This TCR derives from a woman aged 30 to 39 in good health. DNA of the CDR3: TGTGCCAGCAGTGAAACAGTTAGGCACGAGCAGTACTTC. Translated, it gives CASSETVRHEQYF.